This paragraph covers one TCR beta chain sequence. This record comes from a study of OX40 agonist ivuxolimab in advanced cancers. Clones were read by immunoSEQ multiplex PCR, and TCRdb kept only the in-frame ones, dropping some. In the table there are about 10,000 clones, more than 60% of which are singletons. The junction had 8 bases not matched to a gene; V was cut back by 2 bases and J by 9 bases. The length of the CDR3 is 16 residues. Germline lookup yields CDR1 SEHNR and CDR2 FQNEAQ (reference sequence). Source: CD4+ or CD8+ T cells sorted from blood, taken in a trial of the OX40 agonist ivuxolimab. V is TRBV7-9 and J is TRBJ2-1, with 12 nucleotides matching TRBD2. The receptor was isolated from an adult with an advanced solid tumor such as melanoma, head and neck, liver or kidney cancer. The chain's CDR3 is CASSLPSGRALGEQFF. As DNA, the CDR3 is TGTGCCAGCAGCTTACCTAGCGGGAGGGCACTCGGTGAGCAGTTCTTC.